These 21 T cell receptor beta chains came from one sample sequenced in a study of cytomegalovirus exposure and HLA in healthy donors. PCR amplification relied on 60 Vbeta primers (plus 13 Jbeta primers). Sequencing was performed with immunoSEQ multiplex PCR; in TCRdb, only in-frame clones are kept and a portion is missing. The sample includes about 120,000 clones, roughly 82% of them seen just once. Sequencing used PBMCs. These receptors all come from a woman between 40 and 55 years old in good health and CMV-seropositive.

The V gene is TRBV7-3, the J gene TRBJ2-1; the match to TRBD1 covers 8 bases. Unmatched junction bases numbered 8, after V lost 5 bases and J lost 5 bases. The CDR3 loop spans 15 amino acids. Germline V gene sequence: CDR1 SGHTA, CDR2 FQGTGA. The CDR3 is CASSQGASSNNEQFF. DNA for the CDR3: TGTGCCAGCAGCCAGGGGGCTAGCTCTAACAATGAGCAGTTCTTC.

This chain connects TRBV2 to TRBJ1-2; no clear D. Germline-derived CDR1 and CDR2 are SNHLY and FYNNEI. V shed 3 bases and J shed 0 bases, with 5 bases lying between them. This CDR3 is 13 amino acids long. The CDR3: CASSDYPNYGYTF. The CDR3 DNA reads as TGTGCCAGCAGTGATTATCCTAACTATGGCTACACCTTC. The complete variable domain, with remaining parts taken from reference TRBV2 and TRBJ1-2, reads EPEVTQTPSHQVTQMGQEVILRCVPISNHLYFYWYRQILGQKVEFLVSFYNNEISEKSEIFDDQFSVERPDGSNFTLKIRSTKLEDSAMYFCASSDYPNYGYTFGSGTRLTVV.

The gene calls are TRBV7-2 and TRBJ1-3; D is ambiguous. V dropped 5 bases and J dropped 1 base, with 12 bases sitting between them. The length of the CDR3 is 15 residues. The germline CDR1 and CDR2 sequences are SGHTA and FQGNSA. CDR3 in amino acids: CASSPGPPSGNTIYF. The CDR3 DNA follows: TGTGCCAGCAGCCCTGGGCCACCTTCTGGAAACACCATATATTTT.

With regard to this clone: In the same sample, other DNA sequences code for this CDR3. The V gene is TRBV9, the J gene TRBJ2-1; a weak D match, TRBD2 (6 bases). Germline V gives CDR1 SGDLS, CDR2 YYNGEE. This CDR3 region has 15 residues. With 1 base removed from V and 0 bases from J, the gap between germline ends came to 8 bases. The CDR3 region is CASSVRGSSYNEQFF. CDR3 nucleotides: TGTGCCAGCAGCGTACGGGGGAGCTCCTACAATGAGCAGTTCTTC.

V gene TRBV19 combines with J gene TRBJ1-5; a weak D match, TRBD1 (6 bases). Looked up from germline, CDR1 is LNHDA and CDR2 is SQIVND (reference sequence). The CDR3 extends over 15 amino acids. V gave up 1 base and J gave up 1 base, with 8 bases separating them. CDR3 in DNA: TGTGCCAGTAGTATAGGACAGGCCAGCAATCAGCCCCAGCATTTT. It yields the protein CASSIGQASNQPQHF.

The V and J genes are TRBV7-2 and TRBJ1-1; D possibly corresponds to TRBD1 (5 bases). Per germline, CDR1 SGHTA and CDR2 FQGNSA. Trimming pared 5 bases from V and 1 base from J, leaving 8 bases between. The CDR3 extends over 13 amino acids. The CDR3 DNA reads TGTGCCAGCAGCGACGGACAGAACACTGAAGCTTTCTTT. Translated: CASSDGQNTEAFF.

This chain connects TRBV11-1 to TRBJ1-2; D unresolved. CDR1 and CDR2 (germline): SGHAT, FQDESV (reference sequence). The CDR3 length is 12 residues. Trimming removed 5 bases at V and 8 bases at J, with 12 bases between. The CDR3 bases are TGTGCCAGCAGCCACGGAGCGGGCGGCTACACCTTC. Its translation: CASSHGAGGYTF.

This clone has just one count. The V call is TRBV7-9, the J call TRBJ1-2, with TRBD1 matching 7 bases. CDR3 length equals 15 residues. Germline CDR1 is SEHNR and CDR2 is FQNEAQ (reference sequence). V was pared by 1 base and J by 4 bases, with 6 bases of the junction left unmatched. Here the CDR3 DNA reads TGTGCCAGCAGCTTAGTCTTTGGGGACAGCTATGGCTACACCTTC. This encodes CASSLVFGDSYGYTF. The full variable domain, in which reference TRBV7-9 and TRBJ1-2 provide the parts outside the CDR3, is DTGVSQNPRHKITKRGQNVTFRCDPISEHNRLYWYRQTLGQGPEFLTYFQNEAQLEKSRLLSDRFSAERPKGSFSTLEIQRTEQGDSAMYLCASSLVFGDSYGYTFGSGTRLTVV.

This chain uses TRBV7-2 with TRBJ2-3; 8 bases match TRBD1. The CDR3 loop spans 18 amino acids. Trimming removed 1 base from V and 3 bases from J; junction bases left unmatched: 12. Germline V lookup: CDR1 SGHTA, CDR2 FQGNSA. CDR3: CASSLGPYRQGSTDTQYF. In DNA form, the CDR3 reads TGTGCCAGCAGCTTAGGGCCCTATCGACAGGGGTCGACAGATACGCAGTATTTT. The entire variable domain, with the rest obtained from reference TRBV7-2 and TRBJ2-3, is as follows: GAGVSQSPSNKVTEKGKDVELRCDPISGHTALYWYRQSLGQGLEFLIYFQGNSAPDKSGLPSDRFSAERTGGSVSTLTIQRTQQEDSAVYLCASSLGPYRQGSTDTQYFGPGTRLTVL.

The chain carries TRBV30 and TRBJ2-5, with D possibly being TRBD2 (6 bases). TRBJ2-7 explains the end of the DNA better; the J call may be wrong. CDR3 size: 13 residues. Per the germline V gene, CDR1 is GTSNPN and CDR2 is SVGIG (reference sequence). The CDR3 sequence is CAWEYGGTYEQYF. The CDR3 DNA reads TGTGCCTGGGAGTATGGGGGGACCTACGAGCAGTACTTC.

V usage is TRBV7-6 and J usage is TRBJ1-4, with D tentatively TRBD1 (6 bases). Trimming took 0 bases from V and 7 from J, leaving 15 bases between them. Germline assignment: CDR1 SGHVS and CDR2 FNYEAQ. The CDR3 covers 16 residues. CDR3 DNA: TGTGCCAGCAGCTTAGCGCAGGGGCCTCCTTTTGAAAAACTGTTTTTT. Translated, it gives CASSLAQGPPFEKLFF.

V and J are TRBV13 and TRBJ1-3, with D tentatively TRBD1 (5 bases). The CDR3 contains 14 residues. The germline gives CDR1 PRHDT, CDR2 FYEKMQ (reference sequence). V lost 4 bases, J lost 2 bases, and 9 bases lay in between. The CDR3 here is CASSSSQAGNTIYF. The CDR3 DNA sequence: TGTGCCAGCAGCTCCTCACAGGCTGGAAACACCATATATTTT.

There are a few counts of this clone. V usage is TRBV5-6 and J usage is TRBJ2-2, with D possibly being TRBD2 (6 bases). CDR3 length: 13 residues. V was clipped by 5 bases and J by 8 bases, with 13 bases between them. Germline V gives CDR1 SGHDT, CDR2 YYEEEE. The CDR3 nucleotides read TGTGCCAGCAGGGCCCCCGGGAGAGGGGAGCTGTTTTTT. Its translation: CASRAPGRGELFF.

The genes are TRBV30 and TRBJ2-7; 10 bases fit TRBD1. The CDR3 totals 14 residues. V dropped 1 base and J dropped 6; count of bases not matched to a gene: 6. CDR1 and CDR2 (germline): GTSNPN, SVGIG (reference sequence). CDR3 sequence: CAWSGGTGVSEQYF. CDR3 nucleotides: TGTGCCTGGAGTGGAGGGACAGGGGTCTCCGAGCAGTACTTC.

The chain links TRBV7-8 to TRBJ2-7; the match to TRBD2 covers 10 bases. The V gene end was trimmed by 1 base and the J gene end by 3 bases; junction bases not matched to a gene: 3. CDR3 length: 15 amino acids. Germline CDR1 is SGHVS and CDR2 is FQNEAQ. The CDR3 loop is CASSLGLAGIYEQYF. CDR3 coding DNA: TGTGCCAGCAGCTTAGGACTAGCGGGTATCTACGAGCAGTACTTC.

The CDR3 DNA reads TGTGCCAGCAGCTCACCCGGGGGGGCCAAAAACATTCAGTACTTC. Amino acid sequence: CASSSPGGAKNIQYF. The chain joins TRBV7-9 to TRBJ2-4; 7 bases are shared with TRBD2. Germline-derived CDR1 and CDR2 are SEHNR and FQNEAQ (reference sequence). The CDR3 has 15 residues. With V trimmed by 4 bases and J by 1 base, 4 bases remained unmatched. The full variable domain, with the rest looked up from reference TRBV7-9 and TRBJ2-4, is DTGVSQNPRHKITKRGQNVTFRCDPISEHNRLYWYRQTLGQGPEFLTYFQNEAQLEKSRLLSDRFSAERPKGSFSTLEIQRTEQGDSAMYLCASSSPGGAKNIQYFGAGTRLSVL.

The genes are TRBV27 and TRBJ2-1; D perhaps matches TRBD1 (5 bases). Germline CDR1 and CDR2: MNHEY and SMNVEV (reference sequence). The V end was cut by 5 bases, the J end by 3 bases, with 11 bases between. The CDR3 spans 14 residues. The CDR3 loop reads CASSTGEFYNEQFF. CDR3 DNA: TGTGCCAGCAGTACAGGAGAATTCTACAATGAGCAGTTCTTC.

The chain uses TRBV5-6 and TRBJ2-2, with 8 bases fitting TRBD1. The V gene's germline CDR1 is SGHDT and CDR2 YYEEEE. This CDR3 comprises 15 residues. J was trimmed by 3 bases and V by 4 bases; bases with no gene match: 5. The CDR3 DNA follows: TGTGCCAGCAGCGGCCGGGACAGGTACACCGGGGAGCTGTTTTTT. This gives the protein CASSGRDRYTGELFF.

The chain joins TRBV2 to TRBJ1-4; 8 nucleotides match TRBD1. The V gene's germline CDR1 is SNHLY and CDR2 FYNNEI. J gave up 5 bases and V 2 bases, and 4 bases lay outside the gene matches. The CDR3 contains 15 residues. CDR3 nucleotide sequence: TGTGCCAGCAGTGAATCGGACAGGGACAATGAAAAACTGTTTTTT. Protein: CASSESDRDNEKLFF. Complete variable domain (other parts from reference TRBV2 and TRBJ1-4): EPEVTQTPSHQVTQMGQEVILRCVPISNHLYFYWYRQILGQKVEFLVSFYNNEISEKSEIFDDQFSVERPDGSNFTLKIRSTKLEDSAMYFCASSESDRDNEKLFFGSGTQLSVL.

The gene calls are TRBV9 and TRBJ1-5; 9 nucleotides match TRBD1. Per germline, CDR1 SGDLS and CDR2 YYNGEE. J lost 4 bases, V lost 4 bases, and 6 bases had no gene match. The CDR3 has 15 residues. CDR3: CASSRTGAENQPQHF. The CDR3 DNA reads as TGTGCCAGCAGCCGGACAGGGGCGGAAAATCAGCCCCAGCATTTT.

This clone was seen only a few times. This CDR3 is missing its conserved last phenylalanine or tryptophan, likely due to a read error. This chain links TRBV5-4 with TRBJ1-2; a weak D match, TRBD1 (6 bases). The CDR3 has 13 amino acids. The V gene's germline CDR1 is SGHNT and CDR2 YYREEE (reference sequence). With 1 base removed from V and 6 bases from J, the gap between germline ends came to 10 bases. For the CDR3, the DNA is TGTGCCAGCAGCTTGACAGGGTCGGATGGCTACACCGTC. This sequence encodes CASSLTGSDGYTV.